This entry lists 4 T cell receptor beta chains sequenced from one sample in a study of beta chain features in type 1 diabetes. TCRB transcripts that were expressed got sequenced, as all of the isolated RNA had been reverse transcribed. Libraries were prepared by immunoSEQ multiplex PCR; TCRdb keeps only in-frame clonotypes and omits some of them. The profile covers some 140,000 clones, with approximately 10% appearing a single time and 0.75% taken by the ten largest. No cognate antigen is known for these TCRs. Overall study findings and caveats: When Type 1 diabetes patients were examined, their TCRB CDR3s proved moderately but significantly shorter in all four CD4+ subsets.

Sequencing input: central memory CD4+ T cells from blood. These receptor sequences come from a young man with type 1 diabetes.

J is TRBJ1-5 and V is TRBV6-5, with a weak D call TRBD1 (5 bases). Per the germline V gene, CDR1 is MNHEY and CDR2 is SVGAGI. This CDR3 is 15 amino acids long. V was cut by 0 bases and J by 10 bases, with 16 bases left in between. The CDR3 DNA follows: TGTGCCAGCAGTTACTCGCGAACCCAGGACACCCCCCAGCATTTT. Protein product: CASSYSRTQDTPQHF.

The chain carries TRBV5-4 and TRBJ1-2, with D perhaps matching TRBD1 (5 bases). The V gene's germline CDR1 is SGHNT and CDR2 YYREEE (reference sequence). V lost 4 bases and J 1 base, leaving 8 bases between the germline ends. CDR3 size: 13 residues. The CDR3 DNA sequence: TGTGCCAGCAGCCCGGGACTTAACTATGGCTACACCTTC. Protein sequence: CASSPGLNYGYTF.

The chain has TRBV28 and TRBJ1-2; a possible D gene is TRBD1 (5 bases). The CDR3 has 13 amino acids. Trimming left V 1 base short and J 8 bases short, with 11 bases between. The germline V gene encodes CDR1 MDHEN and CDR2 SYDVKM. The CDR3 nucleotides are TGTGCCAGCAGTTTATTACAGGCAGGAGGCTACACCTTC. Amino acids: CASSLLQAGGYTF.

The CDR3 spells CASGPPPGQGIGEQYF. The CDR3 coding sequence is TGTGCCAGCGGCCCCCCACCGGGACAGGGCATCGGCGAGCAGTACTTC. The V and J genes are TRBV5-4 and TRBJ2-7, with 9 nucleotides matching TRBD1. The CDR3 extends over 16 amino acids. The V segment lost 7 bases and the J segment 6 bases; nucleotides outside the gene matches: 17. The V gene's germline CDR1 is SGHNT and CDR2 YYREEE (reference sequence).